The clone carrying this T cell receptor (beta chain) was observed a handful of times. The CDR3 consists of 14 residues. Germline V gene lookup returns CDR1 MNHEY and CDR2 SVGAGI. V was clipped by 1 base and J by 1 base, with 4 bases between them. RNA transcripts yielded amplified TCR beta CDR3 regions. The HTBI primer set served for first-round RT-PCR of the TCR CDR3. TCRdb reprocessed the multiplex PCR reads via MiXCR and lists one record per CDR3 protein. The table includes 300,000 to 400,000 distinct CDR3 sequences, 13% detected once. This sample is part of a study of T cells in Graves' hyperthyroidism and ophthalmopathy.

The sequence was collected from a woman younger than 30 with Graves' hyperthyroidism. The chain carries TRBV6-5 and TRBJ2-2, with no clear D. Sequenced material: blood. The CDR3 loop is CASSYFQNTGELFF. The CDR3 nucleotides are TGTGCCAGCAGTTACTTTCAGAACACCGGGGAGCTGTTTTTT.